This TCR beta chain was obtained from a study of blood T cell repertoires in COVID-19. Across the study: Researchers got acute and convalescent COVID-19 samples from the United States, Italy and Spain. In each case, the material was cDNA or gDNA derived from T cells, B-cell-depleted T cells, or PBMCs.

The length of the CDR3 is 15 residues. Germline values: CDR1 ENHRY, CDR2 SYGVKD. With V trimmed by 3 bases and J by 9 bases, 10 bases remained unmatched. As handled by the study authors: Amplification from reference gene primers served as the basis for estimated nucleated cell counts. The repertoire was sequenced with immunoSEQ multiplex PCR; TCRdb's copy has only in-frame clones and lacks some. The DNA gave D and trimming, while V, J and clone size come from that table. The data hold 55,000 to 70,000 clones, with more than 70% observed a single time. Sequencing used peripheral blood. The rearrangement links TRBV10-3 to TRBJ2-1; TRBD1 aligns across 8 bases. This TCR came from a man aged 55 to 70 with acute or convalescent COVID-19. CDR3 region: CAISDWGTGPSEQFF. DNA for the CDR3: TGTGCCATCAGTGACTGGGGGACAGGTCCTTCTGAGCAGTTCTTC.